This T cell receptor beta chain was captured by sequencing in a study of cytomegalovirus exposure and HLA in healthy donors. Study-level information: Samples from HLA-typed donors yielded approximately 80 million unique TCRs in an early data release. Most donors, approximately 82% of approximately 400 genotyped, fell in the Caucasian-associated ancestry cluster.

With 60 Vbeta and 13 Jbeta primers, the PCR was carried out. Produced via immunoSEQ multiplex PCR; TCRdb's table is partial and in-frame only. There are roughly 93,000 clones in the sample; roughly 72% occur only once, and around 0.63% lies in the top ten. A word on this clone: Its target is not known. The junction and the germline gene differ at one end; a read error may be behind it.

The CDR3 sequence is 14 residues long. Germline assignment: CDR1 SEHNR and CDR2 FQNEAQ (reference sequence). Regarding the study as a whole: Sequencing likely generated an artifact that appeared as a cluster of highly shared sequence variants. Earlier analysis looked at TCR beta V segments, and most were productive about 87% or about 30% of the time.

The chain couples TRBV7-9 to TRBJ2-7; TRBD1 is a possible D gene (5 bases). The sequence derives from a man aged 25 to 40 in good health and CMV-seronegative. The sample was PBMCs. The CDR3 region is CSSSDQGTTYEQYF. The CDR3 DNA follows: TGTTCCAGCAGCGACCAGGGTACCACCTACGAGCAGTACTTC.